This TCR beta chain is from a study of cytomegalovirus exposure and HLA in healthy donors. Overall study findings and caveats: Later work found that TCR association rates differed between HLA loci; DRB1 had the most and HLA-C the fewest. Later analysis found that TCR beta chains associated with HLA were more clonally expanded than other, equally common chains. With later analysis, a missense DCLRE1C variant became linked to TCR beta V- and J-gene trimming.

There are a few counts of this clone. No antigen is known for it. Donors were nominally healthy when sampled, though unrecorded immune exposures were likely. It was with 60 Vbeta and 13 Jbeta primers that the PCR ran. Repertoires were generated with immunoSEQ multiplex PCR, while TCRdb's copy carries only in-frame clones and drops some. The table records some 180,000 clones, about 77% of them present only once. The germline V gene encodes CDR1 MNHEY and CDR2 SVGAGI. This CDR3 region has 15 residues. Trimming took off 2 bases at V and 0 bases at J, with 9 bases between the two ends. V is TRBV6-5 and J is TRBJ2-3; D gene uncertain. This sequence originates from a female donor in good health and CMV-seronegative. The sample consisted of PBMCs. DNA for the CDR3: TGTGCCAGCAGTTACAGCATACTAAGCACAGATACGCAGTATTTT. This encodes CASSYSILSTDTQYF.